The table lists the clone carrying this T cell receptor (beta chain) with a few counts. The time point is: newly diagnosed GD, antithyroid drugs for less than 3 months. Generation of the TCR library employed RNA extracted from PBMCs. This record belongs to a study of regulatory T cells in long-lasting Graves disease. TCR beta libraries were built with iRepertoire HTBI primers and Arm-PCR of CDR3 regions. MiXCR, applied by TCRdb to the multiplex PCR reads, yields one record per CDR3 protein. The sample shows over 350,000 distinct CDR3 sequences, 13% to 15% of them seen only once. The same sample was also used in a study of T cells in Graves' hyperthyroidism and ophthalmopathy.

Sequencing was performed on peripheral blood mononuclear cells (PBMCs), taken at new diagnosis, from a patient treated with antithyroid drugs. This clonotype was sampled from a woman in her fifties or sixties with Graves disease.

Here the CDR3 reads CASSLPREGAPLHF. The CDR3 nucleotides are TGTGCCAGCAGTCTCCCCCGAGAGGGGGCACCCCTCCACTTT. The V and J genes are TRBV28 and TRBJ1-6, with a weak D call TRBD1 (6 bases). This CDR3 has 14 amino acids. Trimming stripped 5 bases from V and 11 bases from J, with 16 bases between. Germline loops: CDR1 MDHEN, CDR2 SYDVKM.